The following is a T cell receptor (beta chain) sequence with its context. This clonotype was seen at least ten times. The antigen it recognizes is unknown. No base quality values were provided; no much bigger clone lies one nucleotide off. The record originates from a study of early T cells in non-severe SARS-CoV-2 infection (dated by TCRdb to about 2021). At the level of the whole study: Because TCR sequencing was done on bulk RNA from unsorted whole blood, the alpha and beta chains could not be paired. What the work shows at the level of the full study, not this receptor alone: VDJdb matching was skewed toward anti-spike CD8 responses, so virus-specific expansions were likely underestimated and private and CD4 specificities were missed.

This was a case-control study nested in a cohort of healthcare workers in London, UK, who had nasopharyngeal swab PCR tests and blood samples taken every week. Healthcare workers were recruited during the week of the UK lockdown, between 23 and 31 March 2020, and followed weekly for up to roughly 15 weeks. V is cut back by 3 bases and J by 4 bases, with 4 bases in the junction unmatched. The CDR3, cysteine through phenylalanine, is 14 amino acids long. Of the read, only the CDR3 DNA is kept; its 42 bases are in frame from base 1. The germline V gene sets CDR1 to SGDLS and CDR2 to YYNGEE. Libraries were built with 5' RACE. TCRdb shows the sequencer as NextSeq 500. To correct for sequencing error and PCR bias, the TCR library protocol tagged individual cDNA molecules with unique molecular identifiers. TCR alpha and beta chains were both sequenced, and the abundances of alpha and beta sequences in each sample were closely correlated with each other. Per the source publication's procedure: Decombinator V4 was used to annotate TCR sequences for V gene, J gene and CDR3. TCRs were defined as expanded if a significant change between any two time points was detected under a Poisson model with p below 0.0001. Abundances of TCRs were expressed as counts per million after normalisation to the total number of TCRs sequenced in each sample. MAIT TCRs were defined by TRAV1-2 paired with TRAJ12, TRAJ20 or TRAJ33, and iNKT TCRs by TRAV10 paired with TRAJ18. VDJdb, accessed 1 November 2021, was searched for CMV, EBV and SARS-CoV-2 annotated TCRs, excluding TCRs annotated for multiple antigens. TCRdb itself trimmed the public reads at Q25 with fastp, ran MiXCR and retained productive beta chains. Merged by CDR3 protein, the rows form single entries marked with the most common genes and DNA. TCRdb's processing, not the authors', yielded these V and J calls. The sample yields around 19,000 distinct CDR3 sequences; around 4.8% were counted once. Of the sample, over 4.5% falls within the top ten clones.

Here the chain combines TRBV9 and TRBJ2-7; TRBD2 matches 10 bases in the middle. This receptor was obtained from an adult who was a healthcare worker with PCR-confirmed SARS-CoV-2 infection or an uninfected control (not recorded which). The sample was whole blood. The CDR3 loop reads CASSEGLAQYEQYF. The nucleotide sequence reads TGTGCCAGCAGCGAGGGACTAGCGCAGTACGAGCAGTACTTC. Beyond the CDR3, the reference TRBV9 and TRBJ2-7 genes provide the residues; the full variable domain reads: DSGVTQTPKHLITATGQRVTLRCSPRSGDLSVYWYQQSLDQGLQFLIQYYNGEERAKGNILERFSAQQFPDLHSELNLSSLELGDSALYFCASSEGLAQYEQYFGPGTRLTVT.